This T cell receptor (beta chain) was found in a study of graft-versus-host responses after intestinal transplantation. In the case of this clone: The antigen is unknown.

Germline values: CDR1 SGDLS, CDR2 YYNGEE. The CDR3 covers 14 residues. Trimming removed 2 bases at V and 11 bases at J, with 18 bases between. Profiling relied on immunoSEQ multiplex PCR, and the TCRdb table lists in-frame clones only, not all of them. Of about 90,000 clones listed, around 83% are singletons. J is TRBJ2-3 and V is TRBV9, with D perhaps TRBD2 (5 bases). The sequence came from a human donor who received an intestinal transplant. This sample comprised unstimulated CD8+ T cells sorted from spleen or lymph node cells, obtained before intestinal transplant. CDR3 amino acids: CASSVGLSRGLQYF. The CDR3, as DNA: TGTGCCAGCAGCGTCGGGCTCTCCCGGGGTCTGCAGTATTTT.